Each of the 32 T cell receptor beta chains below was sequenced from the same sample in a study of beta chain features in type 1 diabetes. Investigators reverse transcribed all isolated RNA, so they sequenced expressed TCRB transcripts. Only in-frame clones appear in the TCRdb table, and some are missing; sequencing was by immunoSEQ multiplex PCR. Here the sample spans over 300,000 clones, roughly 8% being singletons. The source material was central memory CD4+ T cells from blood. The receptors come from a woman between 18 and 29 years old in good health.

V and J are TRBV27 and TRBJ2-1; D ambiguous. The germline gives CDR1 MNHEY, CDR2 SMNVEV (reference sequence). V shed 2 bases and J shed 5 bases, with 31 bases lying between them. CDR3 length equals 21 residues. CDR3 in amino acids: CASSLRPAGVTSSPGHNEQFF. CDR3 nucleotides: TGTGCCAGCAGTTTAAGGCCCGCTGGGGTAACATCGTCCCCTGGCCACAATGAGCAGTTCTTC.

This clone was recorded many times. The V gene is TRBV5-1, the J gene TRBJ2-1; D gene uncertain. The CDR3 runs to 13 residues. V was cut by 4 bases and J by 4 bases, with 9 bases left in between. The V gene's germline CDR1 is SGHRS and CDR2 YFSETQ. CDR3 DNA sequence: TGCGCCAGCAGCAATGACCTATACAATGAGCAGTTCTTC. Translation: CASSNDLYNEQFF.

In its sample, this clone was seen many times. The chain recombines TRBV11-2 with TRBJ2-1; 7 bases line up with TRBD2. V shed 3 bases, J shed 7 bases, and the junction held 3 bases outside the gene matches. The CDR3 runs to 13 residues. CDR1 and CDR2 (germline): SGHAT, FQNNGV. As DNA, the CDR3 is TGTGCCAGCAGCTTCGGTAGCGGGAATGAGCAGTTCTTC. Amino acid sequence: CASSFGSGNEQFF. Together with reference TRBV11-2 and TRBJ2-1, the CDR3 gives the full variable domain: EAGVAQSPRYKIIEKRQSVAFWCNPISGHATLYWYQQILGQGPKLLIQFQNNGVVDDSQLPKDRFSAERLKGVDSTLKIQPAKLEDSAVYLCASSFGSGNEQFFGPGTRLTVL.

V and J are TRBV28 and TRBJ2-1, with TRBD2 identical over 11 bases. The CDR3 contains 14 residues. V shed 6 bases and J 15 bases; nucleotides not matched to a gene: 13. The germline V gene encodes CDR1 MDHEN and CDR2 SYDVKM. The chain's CDR3 is CASSLPALAGEAFF. DNA of the CDR3: TGTGCCAGCAGCCTACCGGCACTAGCGGGAGAGGCGTTCTTC.

This sequence joins TRBV5-4 and TRBJ2-7, with 13 bases matching TRBD2. The CDR3 extends over 16 amino acids. The V gene's germline CDR1 is SGHNT and CDR2 YYREEE (reference sequence). Unmatched junction bases numbered 6, after V lost 4 bases and J lost 2 bases. The CDR3 reads CASSLVGTSGTYEQYF. For the CDR3, the DNA is TGTGCCAGCAGCCTCGTCGGGACTAGCGGGACCTACGAGCAGTACTTC.

This clone was recorded many times. The chain has TRBV19 and TRBJ2-3; the match to TRBD2 covers 7 bases. Germline V gene sequence: CDR1 LNHDA, CDR2 SQIVND (reference sequence). Trimming took 1 base from V and 6 from J; bases not matched to a gene: 7. The CDR3 has 15 amino acids. The CDR3, as DNA: TGTGCCAGTAGTATAGGAGCGGGGCCTTTGGATACGCAGTATTTT. This translates into CASSIGAGPLDTQYF. Drawing the rest from reference TRBV19 and TRBJ2-3, the complete variable domain is DGGITQSPKYLFRKEGQNVTLSCEQNLNHDAMYWYRQDPGQGLRLIYYSQIVNDFQKGDIAEGYSVSREKKESFPLTVTSAQKNPTAFYLCASSIGAGPLDTQYFGPGTRLTVL.

The genes are TRBV4-1 and TRBJ2-7, with 11 bases aligning to TRBD2. V gave up 4 bases and J gave up 7 bases; unmatched junction bases: 15. The germline V gene has CDR1 MGHRA and CDR2 YSYEKL. CDR3 length equals 17 residues. The CDR3 sequence is CASSPGLAGGPLSEQYF. The CDR3 region has the DNA TGCGCCAGCAGCCCAGGGCTAGCGGGAGGTCCTCTGAGTGAGCAGTACTTC.

At least ten counts were recorded for this clone. V and J are TRBV9 and TRBJ1-4, with D uncertain. CDR3 length equals 14 residues. Trimming shortened V by 3 bases and J by 2 bases, and 8 bases separated the two germline ends. Germline CDR1 and CDR2: SGDLS and YYNGEE. CDR3 amino acids: CASSAAGTNEKLFF. CDR3 nucleotide sequence: TGTGCCAGCAGCGCGGCGGGGACTAATGAAAAACTGTTTTTT.

The rearrangement uses TRBV28 and TRBJ2-1; 12 positions agree with TRBD2. Germline V gene sequence: CDR1 MDHEN, CDR2 SYDVKM. This CDR3 region has 12 residues. V was clipped by 5 bases and J by 16 bases; unmatched bases: 6. The CDR3 DNA is TGTGCCAGCAGTCTCCCTAGCGGGAGGGCCTTCTTC. Protein: CASSLPSGRAFF.

Only a few counts were recorded for this clone. The genes are TRBV7-6 and TRBJ2-5; TRBD1 might be the D (6 bases). The CDR3 contains 13 residues. Trimming cost V 5 bases and J 5 bases, with 12 bases left between them. The germline V gene has CDR1 SGHVS and CDR2 FNYEAQ. The CDR3 DNA reads as TGTGCCAGCAGCCCCAGGGACACTGAGACCCAGTACTTC. Translated, it gives CASSPRDTETQYF.

This sequence joins TRBV4-2 and TRBJ2-1; 12 bases agree with TRBD2. Germline V CDR1 and CDR2: LGHNA, YNFKEQ. V lost 3 bases and J lost 9; bases outside the gene matches: 18. This CDR3 is 19 amino acids long. The CDR3 loop is CASSQTRLAGAGQFSEQFF. In DNA form, the CDR3 reads TGTGCCAGCAGCCAGACCCGACTAGCGGGAGCAGGACAATTCAGTGAGCAGTTCTTC.

The chain employs TRBV5-1 and TRBJ2-5; 8 nucleotides agree with TRBD1. The CDR3 spans 15 residues. Looked up from germline, CDR1 is SGHRS and CDR2 is YFSETQ. V was clipped by 4 bases and J by 5 bases; unmatched bases: 10. In DNA form, the CDR3 reads TGCGCCAGCAGCCAGGAGGCAGGGGGCACCGAGACCCAGTACTTC. It codes for CASSQEAGGTETQYF.

The chain employs TRBV11-2 and TRBJ2-7; possibly TRBD1 for D (6 bases). Germline CDR1 and CDR2: SGHAT and FQNNGV. The V gene lost 4 bases and the J gene lost 7 bases, with 14 bases spanning the gap. This CDR3 is 13 amino acids long. DNA of the CDR3: TGTGCCAGCAGCTCCTTGGGGGCTCGGGAGCAGTACTTC. It translates to CASSSLGAREQYF.

The table lists this clone with a few counts. The chain combines TRBV10-3 with TRBJ2-1; 9 bases are a match to TRBD2. The CDR3 consists of 15 residues. Germline V CDR1 and CDR2: ENHRY, SYGVKD. The trim removed 6 bases at V and 6 bases at J, leaving 9 bases unmatched. This chain's CDR3 is CAIREKREAGNEQFF. CDR3 coding DNA: TGTGCCATCAGAGAAAAGCGGGAGGCGGGCAATGAGCAGTTCTTC.

This clone has only a few counts. The chain employs TRBV6-5 and TRBJ2-4; perhaps TRBD1 as D (6 bases). Between the trimmed V and J ends, which lost 2 bases and 3 bases, there was a span of 8 bases. CDR3 length: 14 amino acids. CDR1 and CDR2 from the germline V gene are MNHEY and SVGAGI. The CDR3 loop is CASSYGGDKNIQYF. The DNA for the CDR3 is TGTGCCAGCAGTTACGGGGGCGACAAAAACATTCAGTACTTC.

In its sample, this clone was seen many times. This rearrangement joins TRBV28 to TRBJ1-2; no firm D call. V gave up 5 bases and J gave up 4 bases, with 11 bases separating them. This CDR3 is built from 13 residues. From germline, CDR1 is MDHEN and CDR2 SYDVKM. The CDR3 sequence is CASSPTEGYGYTF. The CDR3 DNA reads as TGTGCCAGCAGTCCTACAGAGGGCTATGGCTACACCTTC.

This clone has a handful of counts. The rearrangement uses TRBV7-2 and TRBJ1-6, with TRBD1 as a possible D gene (6 bases). This CDR3 region has 14 residues. Trimming took off 5 bases at V and 5 bases at J, with 10 bases between the two ends. Looked up from germline, CDR1 is SGHTA and CDR2 is FQGNSA. CDR3: CASSPDRNNSPLHF. CDR3 DNA: TGTGCCAGCAGCCCTGACAGGAATAATTCACCCCTCCACTTT.

The rearrangement uses TRBV14 and TRBJ2-6; 8 nucleotides match TRBD1. Germline-derived CDR1 and CDR2 are SGHDN and FVKESK. CDR3 length: 13 residues. CDR3 loop: CAVTGAGANVLTF. The CDR3 DNA reads TGTGCTGTGACAGGGGCTGGGGCCAACGTCCTGACTTTC.

This clone was picked up a small number of times. V gene TRBV4-2 combines with J gene TRBJ2-3; D is ambiguous. The CDR3 loop spans 15 amino acids. The V and J ends lost 1 base and 4 bases respectively, with 12 bases between them. Germline CDR1 reads LGHNA; CDR2 reads YNFKEQ. The CDR3 DNA sequence: TGTGCCAGCAGCCAAGGTCAGAGTTTCGCAGATACGCAGTATTTT. This translates into CASSQGQSFADTQYF.

The chain has TRBV6-6 and TRBJ1-1; D possibly corresponds to TRBD1 (5 bases). The V gene's germline CDR1 is MNHNY and CDR2 SVGAGI (reference sequence). V gave up 6 bases and J gave up 6 bases, with 20 bases separating them. This CDR3 spans 15 amino acids. CDR3 in amino acids: CASRLSGTVIPEAFF. Written as DNA, the CDR3 is TGTGCCAGCAGACTATCCGGGACGGTCATTCCTGAAGCTTTCTTT.

The V and J genes are TRBV5-4 and TRBJ2-5; D possibly corresponds to TRBD1 (6 bases). This CDR3 comprises 16 residues. Germline V gene data show CDR1 as SGHNT and CDR2 as YYREEE (reference sequence). V dropped 4 bases and J dropped 4 bases, with 20 bases sitting between them. CDR3 coding DNA: TGTGCCAGCAGCGCACAGGGTGACCACGCCAGAGAGACCCAGTACTTC. Translating it yields CASSAQGDHARETQYF.

The table lists this clone with many counts. The CDR3 here is CASSYRSGSKLFF. As DNA, the CDR3 is TGTGCCAGCAGTTACCGATCAGGGTCCAAACTGTTTTTT. The chain couples TRBV27 to TRBJ1-4; tentatively, D is TRBD1 (5 bases). The CDR3 is made up of 13 amino acids. The germline V gene has CDR1 MNHEY and CDR2 SMNVEV (reference sequence). Trimming took 4 bases from V and 11 from J, leaving 14 bases between them.

The CDR3 loop is CASSLAGTSGSNTGELFF. CDR3 bases: TGCGCCAGCAGCCTGGCCGGGACTAGCGGGTCGAACACCGGGGAGCTGTTTTTT. The chain couples TRBV5-1 to TRBJ2-2, with 12 bases aligning to TRBD2. Germline V CDR1 and CDR2: SGHRS, YFSETQ. This CDR3 spans 18 amino acids. V trimming: 4 bases; J trimming: 0 bases; junction bases outside the gene matches: 7. The full variable domain, its missing parts supplied by reference TRBV5-1 and TRBJ2-2, is KAGVTQTPRYLIKTRGQQVTLSCSPISGHRSVSWYQQTPGQGLQFLFEYFSETQRNKGNFPGRFSGRQFSNSRSEMNVSTLELGDSALYLCASSLAGTSGSNTGELFFGEGSRLTVL.

This clone came up a few times. The chain joins TRBV5-6 to TRBJ2-5; TRBD2 agrees at 7 bases. J gave up 1 base and V 0 bases, and 9 bases lay outside the gene matches. The CDR3 loop spans 17 amino acids. Per the germline V gene, CDR1 is SGHDT and CDR2 is YYEEEE. Here the CDR3 DNA reads TGTGCCAGCAGCTTGGCCCCCACGGGGGGAACCCAAGAGACCCAGTACTTC. Protein sequence: CASSLAPTGGTQETQYF. The full variable domain, its missing parts supplied by reference TRBV5-6 and TRBJ2-5, is DAGVTQSPTHLIKTRGQQVTLRCSPKSGHDTVSWYQQALGQGPQFIFQYYEEEERQRGNFPDRFSGHQFPNYSSELNVNALLLGDSALYLCASSLAPTGGTQETQYFGPGTRLLVL.

This clone was counted only a few times. The CDR3 protein is CASSEPGLALDTQYF. DNA of the CDR3: TGTGCCAGCAGTGAACCGGGACTAGCCTTAGATACGCAGTATTTT. The chain uses TRBV2 and TRBJ2-3; 9 bases align to TRBD2. V shed 2 bases and J 5 bases; nucleotides not matched to a gene: 5. The germline gives CDR1 SNHLY, CDR2 FYNNEI. CDR3 length equals 15 residues.

The rearrangement links TRBV4-1 to TRBJ1-1; possible D gene TRBD1, 6 bases. The V gene's germline CDR1 is MGHRA and CDR2 YSYEKL. V was cut by 4 bases and J by 0 bases, with 15 bases left in between. This CDR3 has 16 amino acids. The CDR3 loop reads CASSRTQGPMNTEAFF. CDR3 in DNA: TGCGCCAGCAGCCGGACCCAGGGGCCCATGAACACTGAAGCTTTCTTT.

A few counts support this clone. The V gene is TRBV28, the J gene TRBJ1-5; D gene ambiguous. V lost 1 base and J 0 bases, leaving 16 bases between the germline ends. This CDR3 spans 18 amino acids. Per the germline V gene, CDR1 is MDHEN and CDR2 is SYDVKM. The CDR3 DNA reads as TGTGCCAGCAGTTTATCATCCCGGCAAAGGTATAGCAATCAGCCCCAGCATTTT. Translating it yields CASSLSSRQRYSNQPQHF.

V gene TRBV19 combines with J gene TRBJ2-4; TRBD1 might be the D (6 bases). Trimming left V 7 bases short and J 0 bases short, with 22 bases between. Germline V gene lookup returns CDR1 LNHDA and CDR2 SQIVND (reference sequence). The CDR3 totals 18 residues. The CDR3 DNA reads TGTGCCAGTAATTTCACTCAGGCAGGGGAGATAGCCAAAAACATTCAGTACTTC. It specifies CASNFTQAGEIAKNIQYF.

In its sample, this clone was seen a few times. V usage is TRBV11-2 and J usage is TRBJ2-7, with D possibly matching TRBD2 (5 bases). The CDR3 is 14 amino acids. The V end lost 1 base, the J end lost 6 bases, and 13 bases lay between the germline ends. Germline CDR1 is SGHAT and CDR2 is FQNNGV. CDR3 sequence reads: CASSLGLRIGEQYF. CDR3 bases: TGTGCCAGCAGCTTAGGACTAAGAATCGGCGAGCAGTACTTC.

The V call is TRBV7-2, the J call TRBJ2-5; possible D gene TRBD2, 5 bases. The V gene's germline CDR1 is SGHTA and CDR2 FQGNSA. This CDR3 has 16 residues. Trimming pared 5 bases from V and 0 bases from J, leaving 16 bases between. The CDR3: CASSPRGQPYQETQYF. CDR3 DNA: TGTGCCAGCAGCCCGAGAGGGCAGCCGTACCAAGAGACCCAGTACTTC.

This chain joins TRBV7-2 and TRBJ2-3; TRBD2 matches at 10 bases. J lost 5 bases, V lost 0 bases, and 5 bases had no gene match. This CDR3 comprises 16 residues. Germline V gene data show CDR1 as SGHTA and CDR2 as FQGNSA. This chain's CDR3 is CASSLALSGRKDTQYF. In DNA form, the CDR3 reads TGTGCCAGCAGCTTAGCCCTTAGCGGGAGGAAAGATACGCAGTATTTT.

This chain joins TRBV27 and TRBJ2-6; TRBD1 matches at 7 bases. Losses at the gene ends were 3 bases for V and 2 bases for J; bases not matched to a gene: 10. The CDR3 contains 18 residues. Germline V CDR1 and CDR2: MNHEY, SMNVEV (reference sequence). CDR3 bases: TGTGCCAGCAGTTTTAGGGGGCCGTCCAGGGCTGGGGCCAACGTCCTGACTTTC. Translation gives CASSFRGPSRAGANVLTF. Full variable domain (remainder filled in from reference TRBV27 and TRBJ2-6): EAQVTQNPRYLITVTGKKLTVTCSQNMNHEYMSWYRQDPGLGLRQIYYSMNVEVTDKGDVPEGYKVSRKEKRNFPLILESPSPNQTSLYFCASSFRGPSRAGANVLTFGAGSRLTVL.